A single sample is the source of the 3 T cell receptor beta chains below, sequenced in a study of cytomegalovirus exposure and HLA in healthy donors. Primers included in the PCR were 60 Vbeta and 13 Jbeta primers. The assay was immunoSEQ multiplex PCR, and TCRdb's table has in-frame clones only and misses some. The sample has approximately 190,000 clones, 75% to 80% seen once. Sequencing was performed on PBMCs. These receptors were taken from a woman aged 25 to 39 in good health and CMV-seropositive.

This rearrangement joins TRBV5-5 to TRBJ2-5, with a possible D match to TRBD2 (5 bases). Germline values: CDR1 SGHKS, CDR2 YYEKEE (reference sequence). The V end was cut by 4 bases, the J end by 4 bases, with 14 bases between. The CDR3 covers 14 residues. The CDR3 reads CASSRAGGGETQYF. The CDR3 bases are TGTGCCAGCAGCCGGGCCGGAGGAGGAGAGACCCAGTACTTC.

The rearrangement uses TRBV7-2 and TRBJ2-7; 9 bases fit TRBD2. After removal of 2 bases from V and 0 bases from J, the junction contained 14 bases not matched to a gene. Germline CDR1 is SGHTA and CDR2 is FQGNSA. The CDR3 sequence is 19 residues long. The CDR3 sequence is CASSLRRGSGGLSSYEQYF. In DNA form, the CDR3 reads TGTGCCAGCAGCTTACGCAGGGGTAGCGGGGGTTTGAGCTCCTACGAGCAGTACTTC.

This chain uses TRBV7-3 with TRBJ2-5; a possible D gene is TRBD1 (6 bases). CDR1 and CDR2 (germline): SGHTA, FQGTGA. CDR3 length: 15 amino acids. V lost 3 bases, J lost 4 bases, and 15 bases lay in between. The CDR3, as DNA: TGTGCCAGCAGCTTCCAGGGGAGCAAGGGAGAGACCCAGTACTTC. Protein: CASSFQGSKGETQYF.